Shown below are 8 T cell receptor beta chains from a single sample sequenced in a study of blood T cell repertoires in COVID-19. Sequencing was performed with immunoSEQ multiplex PCR; in TCRdb, only in-frame clones are kept and a portion is missing. The data show roughly 240,000 clones, almost 85% seen once. The sequenced sample was peripheral blood. All receptors come from a woman of 80 years or more with acute or convalescent COVID-19.

The chain has TRBV11-2 and TRBJ1-1, with no clear D. Trimming removed 1 base at V and 6 bases at J, with 9 bases between. Germline V gives CDR1 SGHAT, CDR2 FQNNGV. This CDR3 comprises 13 residues. In nucleotides, the CDR3 is TGTGCCAGCAGCTTAGTATCAGGCTCTGAAGCTTTCTTT. Protein product: CASSLVSGSEAFF. Full variable domain (outside the CDR3, taken from reference TRBV11-2 and TRBJ1-1): EAGVAQSPRYKIIEKRQSVAFWCNPISGHATLYWYQQILGQGPKLLIQFQNNGVVDDSQLPKDRFSAERLKGVDSTLKIQPAKLEDSAVYLCASSLVSGSEAFFGQGTRLTVV.

The sample holds many counts of this clone. The V gene is TRBV2, the J gene TRBJ2-7; D ambiguous. The V gene's germline CDR1 is SNHLY and CDR2 FYNNEI. V lost 4 bases and J 2 bases, leaving 9 bases between the germline ends. The CDR3 is 13 residues long. The CDR3 nucleotides read TGTGCCAGCAGTGCGAACTTTCCCTACGAGCAGTACTTC. This translates into CASSANFPYEQYF.

The V gene is TRBV2, the J gene TRBJ1-4; 12 bases map to TRBD1. Germline V lookup: CDR1 SNHLY, CDR2 FYNNEI. With V trimmed by 8 bases and J by 10 bases, 5 bases remained unmatched. The CDR3 has 13 residues. CDR3 DNA sequence: TGTGCCAGCTCCGGGACAGGGGGCGTAAAACTGTTTTTT. This encodes CASSGTGGVKLFF.

CDR3 DNA: TGTGCCAGCGGGCAGGGGGGAGGTCAGCCCCAGCATTTT. It codes for CASGQGGGQPQHF. V and J are TRBV28 and TRBJ1-5; 7 nucleotides match TRBD1. The junction had 7 bases not matched to a gene; V was cut back by 8 bases and J by 6 bases. The CDR3 totals 13 residues. Germline V gene sequence: CDR1 MDHEN, CDR2 SYDVKM.

The V and J genes are TRBV6-2 or TRBV6-3 and TRBJ2-7; tentatively, D is TRBD2 (6 bases). This CDR3 contains 14 residues. V lost 3 bases, J lost 2 bases, and 11 bases lay in between. CDR1 is MNHEY, CDR2 SVGEGT, per germline. The CDR3 DNA reads as TGTGCCAGCAGTTATAAGGAGGGGACCTACGAGCAGTACTTC. It translates to CASSYKEGTYEQYF.

The chain joins TRBV5-1 to TRBJ1-1, with TRBD1 as a possible D gene (5 bases). The V end was cut by 5 bases, the J end by 0 bases, with 14 bases between. This CDR3 comprises 15 residues. CDR1 SGHRS and CDR2 YFSETQ come from the germline V gene. The CDR3 sequence is CASRLGHEMNTEAFF. In nucleotides, the CDR3 is TGCGCCAGCAGACTCGGACACGAGATGAACACTGAAGCTTTCTTT.

The chain links TRBV4-3 to TRBJ2-1; 10 nucleotides agree with TRBD2. This CDR3 is 18 amino acids long. From germline, CDR1 is LGHNA and CDR2 YSLEER. Germline trimming cut 0 bases from V and 5 bases from J; bases unmatched to any gene: 10. This chain's CDR3 is CASSQDALLAGGNNEQFF. The CDR3, as DNA: TGCGCCAGCAGCCAAGATGCCTTGTTAGCGGGAGGTAACAATGAGCAGTTCTTC.

This clone has only one observation. The V and J genes are TRBV6-6 and TRBJ2-7, with TRBD1 matching 9 bases. Germline lookup yields CDR1 MNHNY and CDR2 SVGAGI (reference sequence). CDR3 size: 15 residues. The J segment lost 0 bases and the V segment lost 10 bases, leaving 10 bases of the junction unmatched. The CDR3 bases are TGTGCCACCAAAGTTGACAGGGGGATCTCCTACGAGCAGTACTTC. Translated: CATKVDRGISYEQYF.